The rows below give T cell receptor beta chains drawn from one sample of a study of blood T cell repertoires in COVID-19. Assay used: immunoSEQ multiplex PCR; TCRdb lists only in-frame clones, some missing. The sample has some 100,000 clones, around four fifths seen once. Sequencing was done on a sample of peripheral blood. These receptor sequences come from a woman between 70 and 85 years old with active or convalescent COVID-19. The CDR3 runs from the conserved cysteine through the conserved F or W. A D gene is named only where the DNA matches it firmly. A clone size is listed for some rows: how often the clone was seen (once, few, many), or a class if it is expanded.

size	D	V	J	CDR3	DNA
NA	NA	TRBV11-2	TRBJ2-2	CASSLARGNTGELFF	TGTGCCAGCAGCTTAGCAAGGGGGAACACCGGGGAGCTGTTTTTT
NA	NA	TRBV7-2	TRBJ2-1	CASSFELVRGEQFF	TGTGCCAGCAGCTTTGAGTTGGTCAGGGGTGAGCAGTTCTTC
few	NA	TRBV6-6	TRBJ1-6	CASSYRGDNSPLHF	TGTGCCAGCAGTTACAGGGGTGACAATTCACCCCTCCACTTT
once	NA	TRBV18	TRBJ1-5	CASSLGPNQPQHF	TGTGCCAGCTCCCTTGGCCCCAATCAGCCCCAGCATTTT
NA	NA	TRBV19	TRBJ1-5	CASTHPGRVGNQPQHF	TGTGCCAGTACTCACCCCGGCAGGGTAGGCAATCAGCCCCAGCATTTT
once	TRBD2	TRBV7-2	TRBJ2-3	CASSLGRGGTDTQYF	TGTGCCAGCAGCTTAGGTCGGGGGGGCACAGATACGCAGTATTTT
NA	NA	TRBV4-3	TRBJ1-5	CASSQERRSNQPQHF	TGCGCCAGCAGCCAAGAACGGCGGAGCAATCAGCCCCAGCATTTT
NA	NA	TRBV28	TRBJ1-4	CASSLFLAGEKLFF	TGTGCCAGCAGTTTATTCCTAGCGGGTGAAAAACTGTTTTTT
NA	NA	TRBV5-4	TRBJ2-4	CASSSWGHQFQNIQYF	TGTGCCAGCAGCTCCTGGGGACATCAATTCCAAAACATTCAGTACTTC
NA	NA	TRBV5-1	TRBJ2-5	CATLQLVKGSKETQYF	TGCGCCACCCTCCAACTAGTCAAGGGTTCCAAAGAGACCCAGTACTTC
NA	TRBD2	TRBV10-2	TRBJ2-1	CATRPSGGSYNEQFF	TGCGCCACCCGACCCAGCGGGGGGTCCTACAATGAGCAGTTCTTC
NA	NA	TRBV10-2	TRBJ2-6	CASRATGANVLTF	TGCGCCAGCAGAGCTACTGGGGCCAACGTCCTGACTTTC
NA	TRBD1	TRBV11-2	TRBJ2-1	CASAPFWGQGMNEQFF	TGTGCCAGCGCTCCCTTTTGGGGACAGGGGATGAATGAGCAGTTCTTC
NA	NA	TRBV28	TRBJ1-4	CASSTGGYEKLFF	TGTGCCAGCAGCACCGGAGGATATGAAAAACTGTTTTTT
NA	NA	TRBV6-5	TRBJ2-5	CASRSQGETQYF	TGTGCCAGCAGATCTCAGGGGGAGACCCAGTACTTC
NA	NA	TRBV18	TRBJ1-2	CASSPPGLGGGYTF	TGTGCCAGCTCACCACCGGGCCTTGGAGGTGGCTACACCTTC
NA	TRBD1	TRBV20-1	TRBJ2-7	CSARGGQGAAYEQYF	TGCAGTGCTCGTGGGGGACAGGGAGCAGCCTACGAGCAGTACTTC
NA	NA	TRBV7-9	TRBJ2-7	CASGAFPYEQYF	TGTGCCAGCGGGGCGTTTCCCTACGAGCAGTACTTC
NA	TRBD2	TRBV19	TRBJ2-7	CASSEGGLAAYEQYF	TGTGCCAGTAGTGAGGGCGGACTAGCGGCCTACGAGCAGTACTTC
NA	TRBD2	TRBV6-2/TRBV6-3	TRBJ2-3	CASSNSGGRTDTQYF	TGTGCCAGCAGTAATAGCGGGGGGCGCACAGATACGCAGTATTTT
NA	TRBD2	TRBV27	TRBJ2-1	CASSLVLAGGPHEQFF	TGTGCCAGCAGTTTGGTCCTAGCGGGGGGGCCGCATGAGCAGTTCTTC
once	NA	TRBV18	TRBJ1-1	CASSQLGGGINTEAFF	TGTGCCAGCTCACAACTCGGGGGAGGGATTAACACTGAAGCTTTCTTT
few	NA	TRBV7-9	TRBJ1-4	CASSPGRTNEKLFF	TGTGCCAGCAGCCCGGGGAGGACAAATGAAAAACTGTTTTTT
NA	NA	TRBV5-1	TRBJ1-1	CASSLGRGTANTEAFF	TGCGCCAGCAGCTTGGGCCGAGGGACTGCGAACACTGAAGCTTTCTTT
NA	NA	TRBV18	TRBJ1-3	CASSPSTGAGSGNTIYF	TGTGCCAGCTCACCTTCGACAGGAGCGGGGTCCGGAAACACCATATATTTT
NA	NA	TRBV25-1	TRBJ2-6	CASSRSGANVLTF	TGTGCCAGCTCTCGCTCTGGGGCCAACGTCCTGACTTTC
NA	NA	TRBV6-2/TRBV6-3	TRBJ1-1	CASSPKLDSRHPMNTEAFF	TGTGCCAGCAGTCCAAAACTGGACAGCCGCCATCCTATGAACACTGAAGCTTTCTTT